This T cell receptor beta chain was identified during a study of T cell changes during pregnancy in multiple sclerosis (dated by TCRdb to between 2018 and 2021). For the wider study: Changes in the T cell repertoire over the course of pregnancy were examined in this study in women with multiple sclerosis.

The library relied on the immunoSEQ multiplex PCR assay. Here the immuneACCESS table is served through TCRdb, limited to in-frame sequences with V and J called. Missing clones are a known gap in these copies; in checked studies unresolved V genes cover under half, and the rest lacks a known reason. The sample has 40,000 to 55,000 clones on record, around 90% of them singletons. Around 0.6% of the sample lies in the top ten. As regards this clone: It lacks a known antigen. Base qualities were left out, and no much larger clone turns up one base away.

The CDR3 goes from the cysteine to the phenylalanine over 14 residues. The kept DNA is CDR3 alone, 42 bases in frame from the first base. Trimming removed 4 bases from V and 9 bases from J; the gene matches leave 9 bases unexplained. As encoded in the germline V gene, CDR1 is SGHDN while CDR2 is FVKESK. The TCR was taken from a female donor in good health, enrolled as a control in a pregnancy study. Sequencing used CD4+ T cells from peripheral blood mononuclear cells, obtained after pregnancy. The chain links TRBV14 with TRBJ2-4, with 7 bases in between that match TRBD2. The sequenced DNA: TGTGCCAGCAGCCCGGCGGGCGGGAGAAGCATTCAGTACTTC. It translates as CASSPAGGRSIQYF.